This TCR beta chain stems from a study of cytomegalovirus exposure and HLA in healthy donors. Study details: The approximately 120 validation repertoires and the approximately 700 first-cohort repertoires shared a platform, a later analysis reported.

Study-level findings and limits: Most TCR sequences showed up rarely, but some public TCRs showed up in many donors. That first-cohort TCR clusters tended to co-occur in the 120 or so validation repertoires was found in a later analysis. Under in vitro conditions, three CMV-associated chains were confirmed as specific for CMV antigens.

Regarding this clone: Its antigen is currently unknown.

Only in-frame clones appear in the TCRdb table, and some are missing; sequencing was by immunoSEQ multiplex PCR. The sample shows roughly 70,000 clones, 70% to 90% of them seen only once. Sequencing was done on a sample of PBMCs. The origin of this receptor is a woman aged 18 to 35 in good health and CMV-seropositive.

CDR3 DNA: TGTGCCACCAGCAGAGAAACAGCAACTAATGAAAAACTGTTTTTT. It is translated as CATSRETATNEKLFF. The chain links TRBV15 to TRBJ1-4; D not resolved. V lost 0 bases, J lost 0 bases, and 5 bases lay in between. The CDR3 runs to 15 residues. Germline values: CDR1 LNHNV, CDR2 YYDKDF (reference sequence).